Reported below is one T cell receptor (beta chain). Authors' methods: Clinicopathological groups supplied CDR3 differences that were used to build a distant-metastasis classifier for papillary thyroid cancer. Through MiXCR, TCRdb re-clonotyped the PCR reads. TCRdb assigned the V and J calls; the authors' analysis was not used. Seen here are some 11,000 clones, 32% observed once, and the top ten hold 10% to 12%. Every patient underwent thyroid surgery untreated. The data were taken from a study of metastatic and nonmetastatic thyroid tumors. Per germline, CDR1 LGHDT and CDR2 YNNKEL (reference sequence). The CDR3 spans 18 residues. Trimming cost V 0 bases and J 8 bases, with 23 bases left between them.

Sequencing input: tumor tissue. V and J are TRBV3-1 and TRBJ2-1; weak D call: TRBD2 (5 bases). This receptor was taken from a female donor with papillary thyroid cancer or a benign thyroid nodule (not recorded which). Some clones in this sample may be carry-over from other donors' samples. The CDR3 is CASSQDISSDWAKDEQFF. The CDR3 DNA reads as TGTGCCAGCAGCCAAGATATAAGTAGCGATTGGGCCAAGGATGAGCAGTTCTTC.